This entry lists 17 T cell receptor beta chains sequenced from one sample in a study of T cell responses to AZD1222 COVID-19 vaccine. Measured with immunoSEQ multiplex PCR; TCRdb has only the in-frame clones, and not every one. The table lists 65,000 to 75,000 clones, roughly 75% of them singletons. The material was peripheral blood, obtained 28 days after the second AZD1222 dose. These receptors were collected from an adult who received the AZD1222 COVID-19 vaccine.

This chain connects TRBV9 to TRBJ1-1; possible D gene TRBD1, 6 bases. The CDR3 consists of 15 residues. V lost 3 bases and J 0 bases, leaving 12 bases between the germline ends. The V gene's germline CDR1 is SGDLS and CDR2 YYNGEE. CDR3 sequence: CASSGLGQLNTEAFF. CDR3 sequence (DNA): TGTGCCAGCAGCGGACTCGGACAGTTGAACACTGAAGCTTTCTTT.

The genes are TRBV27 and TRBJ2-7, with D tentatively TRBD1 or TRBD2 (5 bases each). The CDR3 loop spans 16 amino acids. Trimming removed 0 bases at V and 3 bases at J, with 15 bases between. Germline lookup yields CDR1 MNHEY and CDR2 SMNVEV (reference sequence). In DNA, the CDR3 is TGTGCCAGCAGTTTATCTCCGGGACCGGGGTACTACGAGCAGTACTTC. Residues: CASSLSPGPGYYEQYF.

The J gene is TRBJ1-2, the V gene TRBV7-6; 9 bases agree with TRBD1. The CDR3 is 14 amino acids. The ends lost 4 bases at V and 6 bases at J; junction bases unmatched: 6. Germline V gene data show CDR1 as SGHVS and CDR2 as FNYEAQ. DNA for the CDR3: TGTGCCAGCAGCTCCTGGACAGGGGAAAATGGCTACACCTTC. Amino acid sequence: CASSSWTGENGYTF.

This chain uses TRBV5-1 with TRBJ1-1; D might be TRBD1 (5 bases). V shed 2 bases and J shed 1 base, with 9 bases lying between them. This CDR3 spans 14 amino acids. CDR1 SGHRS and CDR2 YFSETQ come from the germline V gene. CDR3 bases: TGCGCCAGCAGCTTAGAAACAGGGAACACTGAAGCTTTCTTT. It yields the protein CASSLETGNTEAFF. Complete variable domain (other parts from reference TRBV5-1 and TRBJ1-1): KAGVTQTPRYLIKTRGQQVTLSCSPISGHRSVSWYQQTPGQGLQFLFEYFSETQRNKGNFPGRFSGRQFSNSRSEMNVSTLELGDSALYLCASSLETGNTEAFFGQGTRLTVV.

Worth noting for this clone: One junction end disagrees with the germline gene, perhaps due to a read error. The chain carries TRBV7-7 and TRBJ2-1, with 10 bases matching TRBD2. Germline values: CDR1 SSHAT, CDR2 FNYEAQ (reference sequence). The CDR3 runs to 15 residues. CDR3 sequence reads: CASSLETSGYNEQFF. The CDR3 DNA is TGTGCTAGCAGCTTGGAGACTAGCGGGTACAATGAGCAGTTCTTC.

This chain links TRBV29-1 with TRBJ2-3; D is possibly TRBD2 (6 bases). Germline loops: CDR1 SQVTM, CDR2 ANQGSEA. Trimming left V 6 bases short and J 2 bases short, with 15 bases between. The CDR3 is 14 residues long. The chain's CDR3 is CSVRPGLDTDTQYF. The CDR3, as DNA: TGCAGCGTCCGCCCGGGACTGGACACAGATACGCAGTATTTT.

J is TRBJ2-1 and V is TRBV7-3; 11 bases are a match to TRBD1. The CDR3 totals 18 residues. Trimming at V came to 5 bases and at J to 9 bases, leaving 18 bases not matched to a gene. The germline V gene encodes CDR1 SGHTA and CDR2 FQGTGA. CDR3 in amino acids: CASSPRDRGNPRVTEQFF. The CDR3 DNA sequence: TGTGCCAGCAGCCCAAGGGACAGGGGGAACCCCCGGGTGACTGAGCAGTTCTTC.

CDR3 residues: CASSVGGEVGTQYF. For the CDR3, the DNA is TGTGCCAGCAGCGTAGGTGGGGAGGTTGGGACCCAGTACTTC. This sequence joins TRBV9 and TRBJ2-5, with a possible D match to TRBD2 (6 bases). Germline V lookup: CDR1 SGDLS, CDR2 YYNGEE. Between the trimmed V and J ends, which lost 0 bases and 7 bases, there was a span of 13 bases. This CDR3 has 14 residues.

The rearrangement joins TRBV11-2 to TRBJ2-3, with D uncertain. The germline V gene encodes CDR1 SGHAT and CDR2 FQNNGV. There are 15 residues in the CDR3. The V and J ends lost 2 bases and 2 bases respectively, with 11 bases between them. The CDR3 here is CASSLYGGPTDTQYF. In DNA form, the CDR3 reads TGTGCCAGCAGCTTATACGGCGGTCCCACAGATACGCAGTATTTT.

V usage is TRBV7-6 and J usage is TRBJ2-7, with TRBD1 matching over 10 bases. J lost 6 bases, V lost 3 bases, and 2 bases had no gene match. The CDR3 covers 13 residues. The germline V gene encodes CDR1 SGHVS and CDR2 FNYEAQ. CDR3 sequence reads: CASSFRTGGEQYF. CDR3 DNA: TGTGCCAGCAGCTTCAGGACAGGGGGCGAGCAGTACTTC.

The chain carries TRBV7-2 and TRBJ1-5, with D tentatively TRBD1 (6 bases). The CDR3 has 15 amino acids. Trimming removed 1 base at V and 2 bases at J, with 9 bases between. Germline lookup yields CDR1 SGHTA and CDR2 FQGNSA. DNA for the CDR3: TGTGCCAGCAGCTTAGGGTCAGGGGGCAATCAGCCCCAGCATTTT. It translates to CASSLGSGGNQPQHF.

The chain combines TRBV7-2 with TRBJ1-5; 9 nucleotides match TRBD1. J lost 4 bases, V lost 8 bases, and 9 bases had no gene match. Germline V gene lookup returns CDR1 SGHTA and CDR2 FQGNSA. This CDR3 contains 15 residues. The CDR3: CASGWGTGRNQPQHF. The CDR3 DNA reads TGTGCCAGCGGCTGGGGGACAGGGAGAAATCAGCCCCAGCATTTT.

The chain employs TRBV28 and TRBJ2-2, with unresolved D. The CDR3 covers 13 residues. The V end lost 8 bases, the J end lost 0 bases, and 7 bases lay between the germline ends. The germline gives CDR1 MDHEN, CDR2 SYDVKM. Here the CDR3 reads CASWNANTGELFF. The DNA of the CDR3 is TGTGCCAGCTGGAATGCGAACACCGGGGAGCTGTTTTTT.

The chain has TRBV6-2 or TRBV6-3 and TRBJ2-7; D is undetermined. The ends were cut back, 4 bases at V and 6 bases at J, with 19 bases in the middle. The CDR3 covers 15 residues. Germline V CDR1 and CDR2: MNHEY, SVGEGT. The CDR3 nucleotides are TGTGCCAGCAGTTCCACCCCCCCCGGAGCTTCCGAGCAGTACTTC. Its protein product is CASSSTPPGASEQYF.

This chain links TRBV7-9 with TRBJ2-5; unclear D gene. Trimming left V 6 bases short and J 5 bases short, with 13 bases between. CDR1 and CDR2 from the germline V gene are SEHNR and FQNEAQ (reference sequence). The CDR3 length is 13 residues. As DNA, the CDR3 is TGTGCCAGCAGGCCCGCCTATGACGAGACCCAGTACTTC. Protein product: CASRPAYDETQYF.

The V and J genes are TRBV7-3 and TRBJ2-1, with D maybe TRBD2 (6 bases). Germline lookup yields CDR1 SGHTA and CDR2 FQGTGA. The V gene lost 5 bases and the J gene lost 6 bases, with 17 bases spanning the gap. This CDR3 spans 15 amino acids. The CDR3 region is CASSVGTLGVNEQFF. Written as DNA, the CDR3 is TGTGCCAGCAGCGTCGGGACTCTGGGGGTCAATGAGCAGTTCTTC.

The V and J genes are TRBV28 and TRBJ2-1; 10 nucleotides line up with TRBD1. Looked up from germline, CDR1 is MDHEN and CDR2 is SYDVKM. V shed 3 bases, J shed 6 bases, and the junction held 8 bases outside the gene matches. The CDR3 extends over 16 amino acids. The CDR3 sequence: CASSFLDRGIGNEQFF. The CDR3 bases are TGTGCCAGCAGTTTTTTGGACAGGGGGATAGGCAATGAGCAGTTCTTC. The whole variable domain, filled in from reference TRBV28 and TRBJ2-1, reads DVKVTQSSRYLVKRTGEKVFLECVQDMDHENMFWYRQDPGLGLRLIYFSYDVKMKEKGDIPEGYSVSREKKERFSLILESASTNQTSMYLCASSFLDRGIGNEQFFGPGTRLTVL.